A single T cell receptor beta chain is shown here with its context. The sample belongs to a study of control samples from healthy donors and cancer patients. The table came from immunoSEQ multiplex PCR; TCRdb's copy has only in-frame clones and leaves some out. The sample holds around 90,000 clones, around four fifths seen once. CDR3 size: 15 residues. Germline loops: CDR1 MRHNA, CDR2 SNTAGT. Trimming stripped 10 bases from V and 4 bases from J, with 21 bases between. The specimen sequenced was blood. The V and J genes are TRBV6-4 and TRBJ2-3, with unresolved D. This receptor was obtained from a man younger than 40 in good health. The CDR3 reads CATGRRYRGPDTQYF. The CDR3 DNA is TGTGCCACCGGCCGGCGATACCGTGGACCAGATACGCAGTATTTT.